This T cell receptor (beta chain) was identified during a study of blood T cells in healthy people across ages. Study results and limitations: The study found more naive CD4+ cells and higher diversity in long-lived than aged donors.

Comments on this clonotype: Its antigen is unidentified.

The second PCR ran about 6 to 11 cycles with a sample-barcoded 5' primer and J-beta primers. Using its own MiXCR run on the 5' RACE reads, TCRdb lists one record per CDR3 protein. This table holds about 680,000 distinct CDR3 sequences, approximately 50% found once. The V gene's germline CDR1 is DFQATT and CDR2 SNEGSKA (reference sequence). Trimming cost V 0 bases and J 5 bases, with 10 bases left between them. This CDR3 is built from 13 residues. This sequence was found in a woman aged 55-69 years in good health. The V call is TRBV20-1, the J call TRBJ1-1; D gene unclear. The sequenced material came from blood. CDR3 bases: TGCAGTGCTAGAGAATGGCCGAAAACTGAAGCTTTCTTT. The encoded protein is CSAREWPKTEAFF.